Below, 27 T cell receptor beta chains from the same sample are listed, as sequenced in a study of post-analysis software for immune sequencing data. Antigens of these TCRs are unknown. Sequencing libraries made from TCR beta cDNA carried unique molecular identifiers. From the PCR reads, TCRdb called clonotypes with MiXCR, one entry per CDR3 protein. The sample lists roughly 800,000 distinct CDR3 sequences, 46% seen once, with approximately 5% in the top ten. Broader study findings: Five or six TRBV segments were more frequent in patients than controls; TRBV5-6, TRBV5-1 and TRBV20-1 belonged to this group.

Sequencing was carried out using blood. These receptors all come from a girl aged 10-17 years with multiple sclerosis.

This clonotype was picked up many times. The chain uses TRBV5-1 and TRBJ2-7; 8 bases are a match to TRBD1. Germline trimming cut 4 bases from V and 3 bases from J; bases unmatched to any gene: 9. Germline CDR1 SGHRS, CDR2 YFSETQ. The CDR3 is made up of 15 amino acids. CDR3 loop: CASSRTGRFGYEQYF. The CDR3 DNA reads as TGCGCCAGCAGCCGGACAGGGCGGTTTGGCTACGAGCAGTACTTC.

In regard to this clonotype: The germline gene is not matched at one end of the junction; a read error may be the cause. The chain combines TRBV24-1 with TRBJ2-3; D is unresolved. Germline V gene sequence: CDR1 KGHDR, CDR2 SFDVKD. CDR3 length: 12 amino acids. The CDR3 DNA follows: TGTGCCATCAGTGCCCGCGCGGATACGCAGTATTTT. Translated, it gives CAISARADTQYF.

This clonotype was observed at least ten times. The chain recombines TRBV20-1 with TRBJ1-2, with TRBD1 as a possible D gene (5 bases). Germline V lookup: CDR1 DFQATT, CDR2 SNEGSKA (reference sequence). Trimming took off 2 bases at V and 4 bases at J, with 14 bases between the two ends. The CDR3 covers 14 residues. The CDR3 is CSARRGDGLYGYTF. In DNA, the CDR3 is TGCAGTGCTAGACGGGGGGACGGCCTCTATGGCTACACCTTC.

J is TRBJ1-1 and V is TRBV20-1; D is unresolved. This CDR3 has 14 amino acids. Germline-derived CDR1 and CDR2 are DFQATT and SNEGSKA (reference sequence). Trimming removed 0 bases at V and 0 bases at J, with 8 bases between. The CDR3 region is CSARDAGMNTEAFF. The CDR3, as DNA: TGCAGTGCTAGAGATGCCGGTATGAACACTGAAGCTTTCTTT.

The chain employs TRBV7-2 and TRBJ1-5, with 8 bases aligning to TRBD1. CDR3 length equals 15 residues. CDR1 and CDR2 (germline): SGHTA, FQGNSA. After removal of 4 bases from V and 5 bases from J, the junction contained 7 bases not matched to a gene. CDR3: CASSSHAGGDQPQHF. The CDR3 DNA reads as TGTGCCAGCAGCTCGCACGCAGGGGGCGATCAGCCCCAGCATTTT.

The CDR3 sequence is CASSFPTGPNEQFF. For the CDR3, the DNA is TGTGCCAGCAGCTTCCCTACGGGGCCCAATGAGCAGTTCTTC. J is TRBJ2-1 and V is TRBV12-3 or TRBV12-4; D is possibly TRBD1 or TRBD2 (5 bases each). With 6 bases removed from V and 6 bases from J, the gap between germline ends came to 15 bases. The CDR3 runs 14 residues.

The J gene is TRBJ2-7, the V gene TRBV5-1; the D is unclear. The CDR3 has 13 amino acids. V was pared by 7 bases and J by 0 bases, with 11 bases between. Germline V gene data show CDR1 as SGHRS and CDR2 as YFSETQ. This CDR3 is CASGDNLSYEQYF. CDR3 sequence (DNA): TGCGCCAGCGGGGATAACCTCTCCTACGAGCAGTACTTC.

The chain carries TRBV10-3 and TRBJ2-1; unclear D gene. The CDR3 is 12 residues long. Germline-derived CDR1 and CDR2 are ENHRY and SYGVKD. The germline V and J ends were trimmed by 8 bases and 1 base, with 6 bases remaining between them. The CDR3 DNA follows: TGTGCCATCGGCGCTTCCTACAATGAGCAGTTCTTC. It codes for CAIGASYNEQFF.

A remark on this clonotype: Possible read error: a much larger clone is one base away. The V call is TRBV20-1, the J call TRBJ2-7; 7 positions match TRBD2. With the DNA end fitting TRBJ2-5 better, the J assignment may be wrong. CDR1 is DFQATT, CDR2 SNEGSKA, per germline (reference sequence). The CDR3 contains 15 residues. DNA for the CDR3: TGCAGTGCTAGGTCAGGACTAGTGGGAGGAGAGACCCAGTACTTC. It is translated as CSARSGLVGGETQYF.

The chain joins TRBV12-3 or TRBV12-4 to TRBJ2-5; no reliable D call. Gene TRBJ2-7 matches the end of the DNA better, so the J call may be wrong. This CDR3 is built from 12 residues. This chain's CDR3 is CASSESGNEQYF. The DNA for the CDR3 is TGTGCCAGCAGTGAAAGTGGGAACGAGCAGTACTTC.

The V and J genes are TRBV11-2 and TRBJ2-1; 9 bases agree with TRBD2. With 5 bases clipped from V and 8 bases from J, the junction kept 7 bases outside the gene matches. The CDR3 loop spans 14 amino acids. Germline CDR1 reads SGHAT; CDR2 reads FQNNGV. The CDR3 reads CASSPSGTFHEQFF. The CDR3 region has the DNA TGTGCCAGCAGCCCTAGCGGGACCTTCCATGAGCAGTTCTTC.

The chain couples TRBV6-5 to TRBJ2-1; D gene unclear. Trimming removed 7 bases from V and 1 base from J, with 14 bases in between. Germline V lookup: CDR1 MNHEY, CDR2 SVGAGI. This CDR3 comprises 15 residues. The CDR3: CASKATGGSYNEQFF. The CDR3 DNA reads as TGTGCCAGCAAGGCCACCGGTGGTTCCTACAATGAGCAGTTCTTC.

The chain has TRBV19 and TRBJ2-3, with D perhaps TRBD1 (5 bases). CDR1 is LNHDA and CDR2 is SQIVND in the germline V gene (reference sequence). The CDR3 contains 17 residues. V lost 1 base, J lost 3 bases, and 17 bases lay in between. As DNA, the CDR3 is TGTGCCAGTAGTATAGCCCCCCCAGGGCTGGGGACAGATACGCAGTATTTT. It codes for CASSIAPPGLGTDTQYF.

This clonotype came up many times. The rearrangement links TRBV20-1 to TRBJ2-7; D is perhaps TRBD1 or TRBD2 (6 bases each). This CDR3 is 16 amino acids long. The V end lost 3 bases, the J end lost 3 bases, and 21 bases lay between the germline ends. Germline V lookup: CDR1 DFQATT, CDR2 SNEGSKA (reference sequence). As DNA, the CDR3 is TGCAGTGCTAGTAAGGGGGGACCCTCGCGGAACTACGAGCAGTACTTC. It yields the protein CSASKGGPSRNYEQYF.

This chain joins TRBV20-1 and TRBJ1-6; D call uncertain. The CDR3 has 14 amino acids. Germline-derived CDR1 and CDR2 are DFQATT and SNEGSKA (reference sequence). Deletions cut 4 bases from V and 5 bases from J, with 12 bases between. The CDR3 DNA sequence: TGCAGTGCTACCGGTGGATATGATAATTCACCCCTCCACTTT. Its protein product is CSATGGYDNSPLHF.

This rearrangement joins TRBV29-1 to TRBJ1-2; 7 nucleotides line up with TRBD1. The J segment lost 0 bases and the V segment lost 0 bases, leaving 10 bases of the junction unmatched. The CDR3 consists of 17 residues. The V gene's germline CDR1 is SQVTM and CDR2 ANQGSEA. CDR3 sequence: CSVEDRGQALPNYGYTF. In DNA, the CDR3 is TGCAGCGTTGAAGATAGAGGACAGGCCCTTCCTAACTATGGCTACACCTTC.

Here the CDR3 reads CASSPTSAVSYEQYF. Here the CDR3 DNA reads TGTGCCAGCAGCCCGACTAGCGCTGTCTCCTACGAGCAGTACTTC. The rearrangement uses TRBV7-8 and TRBJ2-5; 8 nucleotides agree with TRBD2. The J call could be wrong; TRBJ2-7 is a better fit for the DNA end. CDR1 is SGHVS and CDR2 is FQNEAQ in the germline V gene. This CDR3 is 15 amino acids long.

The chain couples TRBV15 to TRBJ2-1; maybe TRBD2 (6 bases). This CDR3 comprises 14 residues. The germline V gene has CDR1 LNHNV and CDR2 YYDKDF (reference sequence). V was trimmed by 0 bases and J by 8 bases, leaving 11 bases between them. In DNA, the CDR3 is TGTGCCACCAGCAGAGACCCCGGCGGGGATGAGCAGTTCTTC. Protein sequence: CATSRDPGGDEQFF.

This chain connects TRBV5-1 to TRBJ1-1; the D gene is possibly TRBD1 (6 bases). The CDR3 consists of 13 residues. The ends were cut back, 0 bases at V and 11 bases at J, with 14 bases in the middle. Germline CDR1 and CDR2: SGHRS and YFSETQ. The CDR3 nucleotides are TGCGCCAGCAGCTTGGCCGGGGGGCGAGGGGCTTTCTTT. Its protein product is CASSLAGGRGAFF.

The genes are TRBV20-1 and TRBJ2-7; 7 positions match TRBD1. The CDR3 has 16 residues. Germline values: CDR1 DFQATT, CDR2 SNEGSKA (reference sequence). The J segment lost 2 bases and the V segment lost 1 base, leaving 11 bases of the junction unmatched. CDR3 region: CSARAFTGTEPYEQYF. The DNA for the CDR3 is TGCAGTGCTAGAGCTTTCACCGGGACAGAGCCCTACGAGCAGTACTTC.

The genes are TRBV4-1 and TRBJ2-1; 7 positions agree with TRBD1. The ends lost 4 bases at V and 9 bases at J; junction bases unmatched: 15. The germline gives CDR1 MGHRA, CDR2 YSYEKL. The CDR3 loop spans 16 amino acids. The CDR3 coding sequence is TGCGCCAGCAGCCGACCCCGCCAGGGGGTGGTGAGTGAGCAGTTCTTC. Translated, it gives CASSRPRQGVVSEQFF.

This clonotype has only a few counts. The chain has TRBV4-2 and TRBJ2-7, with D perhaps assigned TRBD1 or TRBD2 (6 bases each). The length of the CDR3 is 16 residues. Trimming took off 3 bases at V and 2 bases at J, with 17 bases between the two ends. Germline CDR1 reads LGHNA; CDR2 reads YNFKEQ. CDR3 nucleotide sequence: TGTGCCAGCAGCCATGAGGGGGGAACCTCCGCCTACGAGCAGTACTTC. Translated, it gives CASSHEGGTSAYEQYF.

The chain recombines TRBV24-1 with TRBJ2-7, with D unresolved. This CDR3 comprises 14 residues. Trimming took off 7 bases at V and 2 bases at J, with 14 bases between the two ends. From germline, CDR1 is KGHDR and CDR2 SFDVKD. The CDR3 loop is CATRTFPRPYEQYF. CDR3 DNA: TGTGCCACCAGAACGTTCCCACGGCCCTACGAGCAGTACTTC.

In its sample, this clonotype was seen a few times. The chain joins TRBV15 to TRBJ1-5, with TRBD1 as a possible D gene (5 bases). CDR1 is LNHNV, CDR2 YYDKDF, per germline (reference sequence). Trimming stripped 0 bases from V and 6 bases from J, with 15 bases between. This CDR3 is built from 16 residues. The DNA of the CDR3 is TGTGCCACCAGCAGAGATTCAGGGTTGAGAGGTCAGCCCCAGCATTTT. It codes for CATSRDSGLRGQPQHF.

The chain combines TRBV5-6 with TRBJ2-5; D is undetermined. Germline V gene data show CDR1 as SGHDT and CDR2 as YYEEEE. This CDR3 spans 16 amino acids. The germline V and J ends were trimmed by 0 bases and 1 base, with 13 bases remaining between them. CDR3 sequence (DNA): TGTGCCAGCAGCTTGGTGATAGAACAACCCCAAGAGACCCAGTACTTC. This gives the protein CASSLVIEQPQETQYF.

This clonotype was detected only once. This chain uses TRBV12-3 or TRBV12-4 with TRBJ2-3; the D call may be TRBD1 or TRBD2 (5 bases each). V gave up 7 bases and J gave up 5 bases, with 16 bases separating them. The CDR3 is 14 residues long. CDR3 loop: CASTLGPVGDTQYF. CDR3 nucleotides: TGTGCCAGCACCCTGGGACCCGTTGGAGATACGCAGTATTTT.

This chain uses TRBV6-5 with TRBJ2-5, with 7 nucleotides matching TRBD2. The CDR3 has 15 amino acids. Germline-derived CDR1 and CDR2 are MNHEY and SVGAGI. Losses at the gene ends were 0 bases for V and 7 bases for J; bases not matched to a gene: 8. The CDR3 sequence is CASSYSGGGAGTQYF. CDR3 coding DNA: TGTGCCAGCAGTTACTCAGGCGGGGGTGCAGGGACCCAGTACTTC.